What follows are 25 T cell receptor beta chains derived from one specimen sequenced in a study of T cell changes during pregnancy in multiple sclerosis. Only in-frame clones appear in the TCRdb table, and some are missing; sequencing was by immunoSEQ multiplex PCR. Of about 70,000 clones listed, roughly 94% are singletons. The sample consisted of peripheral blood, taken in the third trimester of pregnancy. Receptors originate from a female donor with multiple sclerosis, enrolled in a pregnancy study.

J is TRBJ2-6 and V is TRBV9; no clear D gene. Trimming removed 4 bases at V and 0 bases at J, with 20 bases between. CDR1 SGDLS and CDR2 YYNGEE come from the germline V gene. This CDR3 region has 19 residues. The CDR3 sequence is CASSPHPETSPSGANVLTF. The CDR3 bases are TGTGCCAGCAGCCCCCACCCCGAGACAAGCCCCTCTGGGGCCAACGTCCTGACTTTC.

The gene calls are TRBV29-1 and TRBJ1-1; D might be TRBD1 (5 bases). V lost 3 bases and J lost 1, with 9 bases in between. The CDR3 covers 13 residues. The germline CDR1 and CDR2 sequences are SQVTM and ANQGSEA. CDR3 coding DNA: TGCAGCGTTGATCGGGGGTCGAACACTGAAGCTTTCTTT. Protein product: CSVDRGSNTEAFF.

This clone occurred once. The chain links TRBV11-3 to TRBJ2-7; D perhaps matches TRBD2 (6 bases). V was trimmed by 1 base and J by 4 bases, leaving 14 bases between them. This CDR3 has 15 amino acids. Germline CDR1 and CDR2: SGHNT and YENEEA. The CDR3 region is CASSLAPGAVYEQYF. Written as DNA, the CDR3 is TGTGCCAGCAGCTTAGCACCGGGAGCGGTTTACGAGCAGTACTTC.

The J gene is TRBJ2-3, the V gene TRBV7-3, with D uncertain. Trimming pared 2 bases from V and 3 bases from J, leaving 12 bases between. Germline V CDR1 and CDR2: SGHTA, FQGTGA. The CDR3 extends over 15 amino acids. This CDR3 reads CASSLFGGGTDTQYF. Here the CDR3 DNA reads TGTGCCAGCAGCTTATTTGGCGGTGGGACAGATACGCAGTATTTT.

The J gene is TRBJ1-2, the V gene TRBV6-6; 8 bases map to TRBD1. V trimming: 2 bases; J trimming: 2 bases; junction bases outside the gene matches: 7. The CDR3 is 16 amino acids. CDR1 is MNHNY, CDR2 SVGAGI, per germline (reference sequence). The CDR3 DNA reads TGTGCCAGCAGTTACCGGGCAGGGGGCTTCAACTATGGCTACACCTTC. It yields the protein CASSYRAGGFNYGYTF.

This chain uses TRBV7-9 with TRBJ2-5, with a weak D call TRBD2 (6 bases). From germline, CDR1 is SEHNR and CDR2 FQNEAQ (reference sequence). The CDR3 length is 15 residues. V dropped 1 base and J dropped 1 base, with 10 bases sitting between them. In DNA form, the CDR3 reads TGTGCCAGCAGCTTAGAAGGCGGGACCCAAGAGACCCAGTACTTC. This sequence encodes CASSLEGGTQETQYF. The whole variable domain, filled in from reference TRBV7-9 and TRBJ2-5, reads DTGVSQNPRHKITKRGQNVTFRCDPISEHNRLYWYRQTLGQGPEFLTYFQNEAQLEKSRLLSDRFSAERPKGSFSTLEIQRTEQGDSAMYLCASSLEGGTQETQYFGPGTRLLVL.

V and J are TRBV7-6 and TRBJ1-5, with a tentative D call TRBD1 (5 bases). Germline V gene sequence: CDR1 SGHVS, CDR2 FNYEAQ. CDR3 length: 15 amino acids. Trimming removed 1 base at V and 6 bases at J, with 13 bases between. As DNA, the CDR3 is TGTGCCAGCAGCTTAGTAGACAGTCCGAGTCAGCCCCAGCATTTT. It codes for CASSLVDSPSQPQHF.

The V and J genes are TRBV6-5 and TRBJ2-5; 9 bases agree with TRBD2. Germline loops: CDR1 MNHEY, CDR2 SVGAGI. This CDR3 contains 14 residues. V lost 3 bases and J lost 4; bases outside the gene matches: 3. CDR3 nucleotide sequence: TGTGCCAGCAGTTATCGGCGGGGGGGAGAGACCCAGTACTTC. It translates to CASSYRRGGETQYF.

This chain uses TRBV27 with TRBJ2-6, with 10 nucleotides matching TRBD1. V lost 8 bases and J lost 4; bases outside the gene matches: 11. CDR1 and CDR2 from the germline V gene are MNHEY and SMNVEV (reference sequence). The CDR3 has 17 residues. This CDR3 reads CASSPGQGTSGANVLTF. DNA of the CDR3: TGTGCCAGCTCCCCGGGACAGGGGACTTCGGGGGCCAACGTCCTGACTTTC.

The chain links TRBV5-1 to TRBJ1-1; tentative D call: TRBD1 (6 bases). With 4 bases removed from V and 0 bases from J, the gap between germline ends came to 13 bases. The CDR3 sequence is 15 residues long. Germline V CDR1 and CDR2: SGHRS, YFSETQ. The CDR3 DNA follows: TGCGCCAGCAGCCCTATGACAGGTATGAACACTGAAGCTTTCTTT. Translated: CASSPMTGMNTEAFF.

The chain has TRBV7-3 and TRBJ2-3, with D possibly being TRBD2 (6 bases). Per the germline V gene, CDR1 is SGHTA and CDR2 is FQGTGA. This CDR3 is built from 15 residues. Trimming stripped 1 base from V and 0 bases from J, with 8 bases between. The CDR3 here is CASSLNGGSTDTQYF. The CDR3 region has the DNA TGTGCCAGCAGCTTAAACGGGGGAAGCACAGATACGCAGTATTTT.

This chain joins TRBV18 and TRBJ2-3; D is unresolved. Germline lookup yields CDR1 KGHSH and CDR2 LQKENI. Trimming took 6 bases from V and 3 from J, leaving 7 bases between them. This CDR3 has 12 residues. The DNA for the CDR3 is TGTGCCAGCTCCCCTCGGACAGATACGCAGTATTTT. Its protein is CASSPRTDTQYF.

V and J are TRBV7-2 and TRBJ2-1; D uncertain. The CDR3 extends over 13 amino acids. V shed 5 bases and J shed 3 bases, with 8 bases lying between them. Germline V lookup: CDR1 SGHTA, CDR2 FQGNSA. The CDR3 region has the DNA TGTGCCAGCAGCCGAATAGACTACAATGAGCAGTTCTTC. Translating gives CASSRIDYNEQFF.

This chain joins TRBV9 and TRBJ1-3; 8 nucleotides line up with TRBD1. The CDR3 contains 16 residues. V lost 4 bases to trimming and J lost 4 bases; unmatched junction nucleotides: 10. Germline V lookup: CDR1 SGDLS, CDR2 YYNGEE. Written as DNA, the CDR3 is TGTGCCAGCAGCCACTCTCAGGGGGCATGGGGAAACACCATATATTTT. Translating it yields CASSHSQGAWGNTIYF.

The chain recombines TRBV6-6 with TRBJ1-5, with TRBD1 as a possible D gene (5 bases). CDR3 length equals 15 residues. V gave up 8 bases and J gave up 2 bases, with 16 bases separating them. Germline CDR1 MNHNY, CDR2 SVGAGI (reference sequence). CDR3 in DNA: TGTGCCAGCTTTGACAGTTTTGGGGGCAATCAGCCCCAGCATTTT. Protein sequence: CASFDSFGGNQPQHF.

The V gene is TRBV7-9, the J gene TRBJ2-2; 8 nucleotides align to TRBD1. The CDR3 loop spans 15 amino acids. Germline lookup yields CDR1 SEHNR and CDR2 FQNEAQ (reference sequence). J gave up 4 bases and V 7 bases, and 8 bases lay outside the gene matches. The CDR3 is CASTSLRGPTGELFF. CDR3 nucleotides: TGTGCCAGCACCTCGCTCAGGGGGCCCACCGGGGAGCTGTTTTTT. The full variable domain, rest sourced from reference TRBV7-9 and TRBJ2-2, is DTGVSQNPRHKITKRGQNVTFRCDPISEHNRLYWYRQTLGQGPEFLTYFQNEAQLEKSRLLSDRFSAERPKGSFSTLEIQRTEQGDSAMYLCASTSLRGPTGELFFGEGSRLTVL.

The CDR3 DNA sequence: TGTGCCAGCAGCTTCCAATCCTACGAGCAGTACTTC. Protein: CASSFQSYEQYF. The chain carries TRBV7-9 and TRBJ2-7, with unresolved D. The CDR3 extends over 12 amino acids. The germline V gene encodes CDR1 SEHNR and CDR2 FQNEAQ (reference sequence). Between the trimmed V and J ends, which lost 3 bases and 1 base, there was a span of 4 bases.

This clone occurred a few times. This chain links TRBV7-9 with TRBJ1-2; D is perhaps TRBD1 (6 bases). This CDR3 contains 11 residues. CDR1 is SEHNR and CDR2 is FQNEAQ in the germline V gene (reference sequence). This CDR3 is CASGDGYGYTF. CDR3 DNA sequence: TGTGCGTCAGGGGATGGCTATGGCTACACCTTC.

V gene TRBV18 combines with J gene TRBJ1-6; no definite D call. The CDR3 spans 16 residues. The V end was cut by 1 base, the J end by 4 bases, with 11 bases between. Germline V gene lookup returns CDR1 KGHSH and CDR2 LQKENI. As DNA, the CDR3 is TGTGCCAGCTCACCACTACGCGGGGATTATAATTCACCCCTCCACTTT. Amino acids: CASSPLRGDYNSPLHF.

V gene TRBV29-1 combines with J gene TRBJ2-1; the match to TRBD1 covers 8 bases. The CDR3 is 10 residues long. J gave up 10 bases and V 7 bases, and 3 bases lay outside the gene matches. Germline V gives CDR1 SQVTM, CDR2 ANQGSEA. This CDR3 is CSAQGAEQFF. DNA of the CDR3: TGCAGCGCTCAGGGGGCAGAGCAGTTCTTC.

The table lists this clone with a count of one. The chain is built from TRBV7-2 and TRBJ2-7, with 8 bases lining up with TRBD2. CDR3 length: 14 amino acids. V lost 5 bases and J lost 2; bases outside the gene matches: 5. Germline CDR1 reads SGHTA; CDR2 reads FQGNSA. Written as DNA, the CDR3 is TGTGCCAGCAGCCGCCGGGGGGGGGCCTACGAGCAGTACTTC. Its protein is CASSRRGGAYEQYF.

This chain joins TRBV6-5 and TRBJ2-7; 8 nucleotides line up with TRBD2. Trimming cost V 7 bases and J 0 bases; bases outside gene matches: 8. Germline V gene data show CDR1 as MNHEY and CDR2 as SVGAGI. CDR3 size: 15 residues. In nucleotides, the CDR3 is TGTGCCAGCACCCAACGGGAGGGCCTCTCCTACGAGCAGTACTTC. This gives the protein CASTQREGLSYEQYF.

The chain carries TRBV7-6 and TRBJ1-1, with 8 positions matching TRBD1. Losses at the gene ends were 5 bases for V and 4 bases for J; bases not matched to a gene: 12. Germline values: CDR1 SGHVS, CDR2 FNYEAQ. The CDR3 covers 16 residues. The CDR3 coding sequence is TGTGCCAGCAGCCTAATATCTCAGGGGGCGGGCACTGAAGCTTTCTTT. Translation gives CASSLISQGAGTEAFF.

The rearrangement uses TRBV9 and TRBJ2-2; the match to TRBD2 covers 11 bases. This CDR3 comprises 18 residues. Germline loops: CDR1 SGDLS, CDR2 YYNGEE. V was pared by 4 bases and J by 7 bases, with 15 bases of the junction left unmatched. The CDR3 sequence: CASSPQMIAGGPGGELFF. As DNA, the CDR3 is TGTGCCAGCAGCCCTCAGATGATAGCGGGGGGGCCGGGCGGGGAGCTGTTTTTT.

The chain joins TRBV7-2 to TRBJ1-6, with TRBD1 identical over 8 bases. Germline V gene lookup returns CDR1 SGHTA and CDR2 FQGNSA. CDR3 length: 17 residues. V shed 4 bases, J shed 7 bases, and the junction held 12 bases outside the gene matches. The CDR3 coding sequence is TGTGCCAGCAGCTCAAATCGGGGGGACAGGTTGAATTCACCCCTCCACTTT. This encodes CASSSNRGDRLNSPLHF.